The rows below give T cell receptor beta chains drawn from one sample of a study of blood T cell repertoires in COVID-19. Some clones are missing from TCRdb's copy, which holds only in-frame ones; the method was immunoSEQ multiplex PCR. The sample lists around 270,000 clones, 65% to 85% occurring once. Sequencing was carried out using peripheral blood. The receptor set was obtained from a woman aged 40 to 50 who had recovered from COVID-19. CDR3s include the opening cysteine and the closing phenylalanine or tryptophan. A D gene is named only where the DNA matches it firmly. The size field is filled for only some rows; it gives once, few, many or a size class.

V	D	J	size	CDR3	DNA
TRBV6-2/TRBV6-3	NA	TRBJ1-1	NA	CASSYFRGSNTEAFF	TGTGCCAGCAGTTACTTCCGAGGAAGTAACACTGAAGCTTTCTTT
TRBV2	TRBD1	TRBJ2-7	once	CASSERQGAVYEQYF	TGTGCCAGCAGTGAACGTCAGGGGGCGGTCTACGAGCAGTACTTC
TRBV28	NA	TRBJ1-2	NA	CASSITGFGYTF	TGTGCCAGCAGTATCACAGGGTTTGGCTACACCTTC
TRBV15	TRBD2	TRBJ2-1	many	CATSLGLAGGVEQFF	TGTGCCACCAGCCTAGGACTAGCGGGGGGGGTTGAGCAGTTCTTC
TRBV6-5	TRBD2	TRBJ2-2	NA	CAGRSGGASGELFF	TGTGCCGGGCGTAGCGGGGGGGCCTCTGGGGAGCTGTTTTTT
TRBV7-2	NA	TRBJ1-3	NA	CASSFTGVSGNTIYF	TGTGCCAGCAGCTTTACAGGTGTCTCTGGAAACACCATATATTTT
TRBV6-5	TRBD1	TRBJ1-5	NA	CATGHPTGSQPQHF	TGTGCCACAGGACATCCGACAGGGAGTCAGCCCCAGCATTTT
TRBV28	TRBD1	TRBJ2-7	once	CASSTGQGIYEQYF	TGTGCCAGCAGTACGGGACAGGGAATCTACGAGCAGTACTTC
TRBV12-5	NA	TRBJ2-1	NA	CASAGDGGLFF	TGTGCTAGTGCCGGCGACGGGGGGCTTTTCTTC
TRBV7-5	NA	TRBJ1-2	NA	CVRSLDRDEDYGYTF	TGTGTCAGAAGCTTAGACAGGGACGAAGACTATGGCTACACCTTC
TRBV6-5	TRBD1	TRBJ1-1	NA	CASSITGDGNTEAFF	TGTGCCAGCTCAATTACAGGGGACGGGAACACTGAAGCTTTCTTT
TRBV6-5	NA	TRBJ1-1	NA	CASSLIGRTEAFF	TGTGCCAGCAGCTTAATAGGGAGAACTGAAGCTTTCTTT
TRBV28	TRBD1	TRBJ1-2	NA	CASSFGGGNYGYTF	TGTGCCAGCAGTTTCGGAGGGGGCAACTATGGCTACACCTTC
TRBV7-9	NA	TRBJ2-2	NA	CASSQEAARSAGELFF	TGTGCCAGCAGCCAGGAGGCAGCGCGTTCGGCCGGGGAGCTGTTTTTT
TRBV29-1	TRBD1	TRBJ1-1	once	CSVELGQGVTEAFF	TGCAGCGTTGAACTGGGACAGGGAGTTACTGAAGCTTTCTTT
TRBV9	TRBD1	TRBJ2-2	NA	CASSPDRGAAFTGELFF	TGTGCCAGCAGCCCAGACAGGGGGGCAGCGTTCACCGGGGAGCTGTTTTTT
TRBV11-3	TRBD1	TRBJ2-7	NA	CASAQGPNYEQYF	TGTGCCAGCGCACAGGGGCCGAACTACGAGCAGTACTTC
TRBV3-1/TRBV3-2	TRBD1	TRBJ2-5	NA	CASSLGQGVRETQYF	TGTGCCAGCAGCCTCGGACAGGGGGTAAGGGAGACCCAGTACTTC
TRBV19	NA	TRBJ2-3	NA	CASSPSSGTDTQYF	TGTGCCAGTAGTCCCAGCTCCGGGACAGATACGCAGTATTTT
TRBV18	TRBD1	TRBJ1-5	NA	CASSPPGQGISNQPQHF	TGTGCCAGCTCACCACCGGGACAGGGGATCAGCAATCAGCCCCAGCATTTT
TRBV12-3/TRBV12-4	NA	TRBJ1-2	NA	CASRPGQFYGYTF	TGTGCCAGCAGGCCAGGACAGTTCTATGGCTACACCTTC
TRBV7-2	TRBD2	TRBJ2-1	NA	CASSLGSLAGGLNEQFF	TGTGCCAGCAGCTTAGGTAGCCTAGCGGGGGGACTGAATGAGCAGTTCTTC
TRBV6-5	TRBD1	TRBJ1-3	NA	CASRRQGHTGNTIYF	TGTGCCAGCAGGAGACAGGGTCACACTGGAAACACCATATATTTT
TRBV2	TRBD1	TRBJ1-2	NA	CASSEGQGLLYGYTF	TGTGCCAGCAGTGAAGGACAGGGGCTTCTATATGGCTACACCTTC
TRBV10-3	TRBD1	TRBJ1-1	once	CAISDKGQPNTEAFF	TGTGCCATCAGCGACAAGGGACAGCCGAACACTGAAGCTTTCTTT
TRBV4-1	TRBD2	TRBJ2-5	NA	CASSQDPPGGRETQYF	TGCGCCAGCAGCCAAGATCCGCCGGGGGGGCGGGAGACCCAGTACTTC
TRBV10-2	TRBD1	TRBJ1-5	NA	CASKGQYDQPQHF	TGCGCCAGCAAGGGACAGTACGATCAGCCCCAGCATTTT
TRBV10-3	TRBD2	TRBJ2-3	NA	CAISEYTSDTPDTQYF	TGTGCCATCAGTGAGTATACTAGCGATACGCCAGATACGCAGTATTTT
TRBV28	NA	TRBJ2-2	NA	CASSYRVDTGELFF	TGTGCCAGCAGTTACAGGGTGGACACCGGGGAGCTGTTTTTT
TRBV24-1	NA	TRBJ2-2	NA	CATSDLADTNTGELFF	TGTGCCACCAGTGATTTAGCGGATACGAACACCGGGGAGCTGTTTTTT
TRBV4-1	TRBD1	TRBJ1-2	NA	CASSHRGAGTEGGYTF	TGCGCCAGCAGCCATCGCGGGGCCGGGACAGAAGGTGGCTACACCTTC
TRBV10-1	TRBD1	TRBJ1-4	NA	CASSEGQGVEKLFF	TGCGCCAGCAGTGAAGGACAGGGCGTGGAAAAACTGTTTTTT
TRBV6-5	TRBD1	TRBJ2-5	NA	CASSWTGGETQYF	TGTGCCAGCAGTTGGACAGGGGGAGAGACCCAGTACTTC
TRBV12-3/TRBV12-4	NA	TRBJ2-2	NA	CASSRGELFF	TGTGCCAGCAGCCGCGGGGAGCTGTTTTTT
TRBV19	TRBD1	TRBJ2-1	NA	CASSISGTGVGNEQFF	TGTGCCAGTAGTATCTCGGGGACAGGGGTCGGCAATGAGCAGTTCTTC
TRBV19	NA	TRBJ2-7	NA	CASSTDSEKFTYEQYF	TGTGCCAGTAGTACGGACAGCGAAAAATTCACCTACGAGCAGTACTTC
TRBV27	TRBD2	TRBJ2-2	NA	CASSLIFTVGGSGELFF	TGTGCCAGCAGTTTAATTTTCACCGTCGGGGGGTCCGGGGAGCTGTTTTTT
TRBV24-1	NA	TRBJ1-1	few	CATSEGGDTEAFF	TGTGCCACCAGTGAGGGAGGGGACACTGAAGCTTTCTTT
TRBV19	TRBD2	TRBJ2-7	few	CASSNLWDYSTEQYF	TGTGCCAGTAGTAACCTCTGGGACTATTCCACCGAGCAGTACTTC
TRBV2	NA	TRBJ1-2	NA	CASSEVQVGYTF	TGTGCCAGCAGTGAAGTTCAGGTGGGCTACACCTTC